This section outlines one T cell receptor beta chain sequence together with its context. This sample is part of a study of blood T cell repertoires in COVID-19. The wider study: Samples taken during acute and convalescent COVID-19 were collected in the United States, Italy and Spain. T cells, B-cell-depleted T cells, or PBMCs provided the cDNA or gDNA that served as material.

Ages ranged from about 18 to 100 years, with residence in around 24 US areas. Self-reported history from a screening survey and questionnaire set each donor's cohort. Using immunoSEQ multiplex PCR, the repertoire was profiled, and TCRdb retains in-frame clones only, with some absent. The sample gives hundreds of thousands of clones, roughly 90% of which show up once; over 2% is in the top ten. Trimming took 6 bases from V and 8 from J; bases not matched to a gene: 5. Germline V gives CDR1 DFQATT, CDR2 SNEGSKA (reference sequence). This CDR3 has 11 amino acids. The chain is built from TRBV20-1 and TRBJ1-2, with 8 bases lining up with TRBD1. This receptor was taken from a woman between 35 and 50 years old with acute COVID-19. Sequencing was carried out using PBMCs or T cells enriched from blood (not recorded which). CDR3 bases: TGCAGTGCCTCGGACAGGGCGGGCTACACCTTC. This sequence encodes CSASDRAGYTF.